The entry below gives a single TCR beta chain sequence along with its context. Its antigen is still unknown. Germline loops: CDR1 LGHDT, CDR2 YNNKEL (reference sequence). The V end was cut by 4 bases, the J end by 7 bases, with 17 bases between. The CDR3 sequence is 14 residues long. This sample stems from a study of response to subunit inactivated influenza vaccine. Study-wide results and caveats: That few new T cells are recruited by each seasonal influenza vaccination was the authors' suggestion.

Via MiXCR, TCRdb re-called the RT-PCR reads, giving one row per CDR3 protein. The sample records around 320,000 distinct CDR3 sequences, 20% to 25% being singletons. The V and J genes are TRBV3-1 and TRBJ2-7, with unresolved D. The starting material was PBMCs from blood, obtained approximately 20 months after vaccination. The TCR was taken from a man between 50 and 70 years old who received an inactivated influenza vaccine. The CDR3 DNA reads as TGTGCCAGCAGCCTCTACTACGACGACTTGGAGCAGTACTTC. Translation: CASSLYYDDLEQYF.